These 17 T cell receptor beta chains came from one sample sequenced in a study of T cells in pancreatic ductal adenocarcinoma. Surgery without prior neoadjuvant therapy was the treatment of the selected pancreatic ductal adenocarcinoma patients. Using immunoSEQ multiplex PCR, the repertoire was profiled, and TCRdb retains in-frame clones only, with some absent. The data contain some 16,000 clones, around nine tenths of them singletons. The sequenced sample was PBMCs. The receptors originated from a human donor with pancreatic ductal adenocarcinoma.

The rearrangement uses TRBV5-1 and TRBJ2-5, with 9 bases lining up with TRBD2. Germline V CDR1 and CDR2: SGHRS, YFSETQ. The CDR3 sequence is 16 residues long. After removal of 0 bases from V and 1 base from J, the junction contained 4 bases not matched to a gene. CDR3 residues: CASSLGLAVGQETQYF. CDR3 DNA sequence: TGCGCCAGCAGCTTGGGACTAGCGGTCGGCCAAGAGACCCAGTACTTC.

V gene TRBV7-9 combines with J gene TRBJ2-6; D is possibly TRBD2 (6 bases). The CDR3 is made up of 15 amino acids. Germline loops: CDR1 SEHNR, CDR2 FQNEAQ (reference sequence). V lost 4 bases to trimming and J lost 4 bases, with 11 bases between them. CDR3 nucleotides: TGTGCCAGCAGCTGGGACTCTTCCGGGGCCAACGTCCTGACTTTC. It translates to CASSWDSSGANVLTF.

The chain uses TRBV7-9 and TRBJ1-5; D may be TRBD1 (5 bases). V was trimmed by 3 bases and J by 7 bases, leaving 10 bases between them. This CDR3 spans 13 amino acids. CDR1 is SEHNR, CDR2 FQNEAQ, per germline (reference sequence). The CDR3 here is CASSFSGGQPQHF. Written as DNA, the CDR3 is TGTGCCAGCAGCTTTTCCGGGGGACAGCCCCAGCATTTT.

The chain uses TRBV28 and TRBJ1-6, with D possibly matching TRBD1 (6 bases). The V gene's germline CDR1 is MDHEN and CDR2 SYDVKM. V lost 5 bases and J 2 bases, leaving 13 bases between the germline ends. This CDR3 has 16 amino acids. CDR3 in amino acids: CASSIRQEAYNSPLHF. CDR3 nucleotide sequence: TGTGCCAGCAGTATCCGACAGGAGGCCTATAATTCACCCCTCCACTTT.

This rearrangement joins TRBV28 to TRBJ1-1; possible D gene TRBD1, 5 bases. Germline V CDR1 and CDR2: MDHEN, SYDVKM. The V gene lost 6 bases and the J gene lost 10 bases, with 15 bases spanning the gap. This CDR3 region has 12 residues. CDR3 bases: TGTGCCAGCAGCCAAGACAAGGGGCTAGCTTTCTTT. It specifies CASSQDKGLAFF.

The chain carries TRBV28 and TRBJ1-2; the D is unclear. The CDR3 covers 13 residues. V was cut by 6 bases and J by 0 bases, with 8 bases left in between. Germline assignment: CDR1 MDHEN and CDR2 SYDVKM. This chain's CDR3 is CASSSTSNYGYTF. The CDR3 region has the DNA TGTGCCAGCAGCTCGACATCTAACTATGGCTACACCTTC.

V usage is TRBV2 and J usage is TRBJ2-1; 11 nucleotides align to TRBD2. CDR3 length: 16 residues. Trimming at V came to 6 bases and at J to 0 bases, leaving 4 bases not matched to a gene. CDR1 SNHLY and CDR2 FYNNEI come from the germline V gene. The CDR3 region is CASRLTSGDSYNEQFF. Written as DNA, the CDR3 is TGTGCCAGCAGGTTGACTAGCGGGGACTCCTACAATGAGCAGTTCTTC.

The gene calls are TRBV29-1 and TRBJ2-7, with 11 bases lining up with TRBD1. Germline values: CDR1 SQVTM, CDR2 ANQGSEA. This CDR3 comprises 12 residues. V was pared by 7 bases and J by 6 bases, with 5 bases of the junction left unmatched. The CDR3 bases are TGCAGCGGGGGGGACAGGGGGAGCGAGCAGTACTTC. Translating it yields CSGGDRGSEQYF.

The V call is TRBV19, the J call TRBJ2-1; TRBD1 matches 7 bases. V trimming: 4 bases; J trimming: 4 bases; junction bases outside the gene matches: 7. The germline V gene has CDR1 LNHDA and CDR2 SQIVND (reference sequence). CDR3 length: 15 amino acids. The DNA for the CDR3 is TGTGCCAGTAGTAAACTAGGGACAGCATACAATGAGCAGTTCTTC. Its translation is CASSKLGTAYNEQFF.

The J gene is TRBJ1-2, the V gene TRBV6-5, with TRBD1 as a possible D gene (6 bases). V was shortened by 3 bases and J by 0 bases, with 11 bases between the two germline ends. This CDR3 is built from 15 residues. CDR1 MNHEY and CDR2 SVGAGI come from the germline V gene. The CDR3 region is CASSYSDSPNYGYTF. The CDR3 DNA reads as TGTGCCAGCAGTTATTCGGACAGTCCTAACTATGGCTACACCTTC.

This clone turned up a few times. The chain links TRBV27 to TRBJ1-4, with unresolved D. Germline values: CDR1 MNHEY, CDR2 SMNVEV (reference sequence). Trimming removed 5 bases at V and 8 bases at J, with 12 bases between. This CDR3 contains 13 residues. The CDR3 protein is CASSLVGEEKLFF. The CDR3 DNA is TGTGCCAGCAGTCTGGTCGGGGAGGAAAAACTGTTTTTT.

This sequence joins TRBV5-4 and TRBJ1-2; 8 positions agree with TRBD1. Germline trimming cut 2 bases from V and 6 bases from J; bases unmatched to any gene: 6. The CDR3 has 14 residues. Germline assignment: CDR1 SGHNT and CDR2 YYREEE (reference sequence). The CDR3 protein is CASSFRGQGDGYTF. The DNA of the CDR3 is TGTGCCAGCAGCTTCAGGGGGCAGGGCGATGGCTACACCTTC. The variable domain in full, completed from reference TRBV5-4 and TRBJ1-2, reads ETGVTQSPTHLIKTRGQQVTLRCSSQSGHNTVSWYQQALGQGPQFIFQYYREEENGRGNFPPRFSGLQFPNYSSELNVNALELDDSALYLCASSFRGQGDGYTFGSGTRLTVV.

The chain uses TRBV7-3 and TRBJ2-3; the match to TRBD1 covers 8 bases. CDR1 is SGHTA, CDR2 FQGTGA, per germline. The CDR3 consists of 16 residues. V shed 2 bases and J 5 bases; nucleotides not matched to a gene: 9. CDR3 coding DNA: TGTGCCAGCAGCTTATGGGGGCAGGGGGCGGGAGATACGCAGTATTTT. Translated: CASSLWGQGAGDTQYF.

The chain carries TRBV6-1 and TRBJ2-7, with 8 bases aligning to TRBD1. The CDR3 sequence is 14 residues long. Germline V CDR1 and CDR2: MNHNS, SASEGT. Losses at the gene ends were 4 bases for V and 2 bases for J; bases not matched to a gene: 4. The CDR3 DNA is TGTGCCAGCAGTGTAGCGACAGGGGCCTACGAGCAGTACTTC. This sequence encodes CASSVATGAYEQYF.

In DNA, the CDR3 is TGTGCCTGGAGTCAACAGGGAAACTATGGCTACACCTTC. It is translated as CAWSQQGNYGYTF. The chain carries TRBV30 and TRBJ1-2, with D tentatively TRBD1 (6 bases). The germline gives CDR1 GTSNPN, CDR2 SVGIG (reference sequence). This CDR3 region has 13 residues. Trimming pared 2 bases from V and 2 bases from J, leaving 9 bases between.

The rearrangement joins TRBV2 to TRBJ2-4, with TRBD2 matching over 11 bases. Germline loops: CDR1 SNHLY, CDR2 FYNNEI. The CDR3 spans 16 residues. Unmatched junction bases numbered 11, after V lost 8 bases and J lost 5 bases. The CDR3 DNA reads as TGTGCCAGCGAACCCTTACTAGCGGGGGCCCAAAACATTCAGTACTTC. This gives the protein CASEPLLAGAQNIQYF.

The chain joins TRBV27 to TRBJ2-5, with D possibly TRBD2 on 5 matching bases. Germline V gene data show CDR1 as MNHEY and CDR2 as SMNVEV (reference sequence). The CDR3 length is 11 residues. The germline V and J ends were trimmed by 3 bases and 6 bases, with 5 bases remaining between them. CDR3 residues: CASSFGKTQYF. The CDR3 DNA reads TGTGCCAGCAGTTTCGGGAAGACCCAGTACTTC.